Detailed here is one T cell receptor beta chain. Its matching antigen is unknown. The source of the sample is a study of OX40 agonist ivuxolimab in advanced cancers. Study outcomes and limitations: Determination of antigen specificity was not performed for the expanded peripheral T cells.

The CDR3 has 13 residues. The V end lost 6 bases, the J end lost 8 bases, and 14 bases lay between the germline ends. In germline, CDR1 is KGHSH, CDR2 LQKENI. Profiling relied on immunoSEQ multiplex PCR, and the TCRdb table lists in-frame clones only, not all of them. The sample gives some 8,200 clones, just over 85% of which show up once; roughly 2% is in the top ten. V and J are TRBV18 and TRBJ2-1, with a tentative D call TRBD1 (6 bases). This receptor was taken from an adult with an advanced solid tumor such as melanoma, head and neck, liver or kidney cancer. Here the sequenced sample was CD4+ or CD8+ T cells sorted from blood, taken in a trial of the OX40 agonist ivuxolimab. The CDR3 region is CASSPGDSDEQFF. CDR3 bases: TGTGCCAGCTCCCCAGGGGATTCGGATGAGCAGTTCTTC.